Listed here are 28 T cell receptor beta chains from one sample, sequenced in a study of T cells in tumors after PD-1 blockade. TCRdb keeps only in-frame clones here, not all; method: immunoSEQ multiplex PCR. Of about 33,000 clones listed, around 80% are singletons. The sequencing here drew on PBMCs, taken before anti-PD-1 treatment. The receptors stem from a human donor with basal cell carcinoma.

The rearrangement uses TRBV3-1 (or the pseudogene TRBV3-2) and TRBJ2-7; D remains ambiguous. Germline loops: CDR1 LGHDT, CDR2 YNNKEL (reference sequence). Trimming left V 1 base short and J 8 bases short, with 12 bases between. The CDR3 is 13 amino acids. The CDR3 coding sequence is TGTGCCAGCAGCCAAGCCTCCTACGGCAAGCAGTACTTC. As protein: CASSQASYGKQYF.

This rearrangement joins TRBV7-8 to TRBJ2-7; 15 nucleotides align to TRBD2. This CDR3 is 18 amino acids long. The trim removed 5 bases at V and 6 bases at J, leaving 14 bases unmatched. The germline gives CDR1 SGHVS, CDR2 FQNEAQ. The CDR3 region has the DNA TGTGCCAGCAGCCCGCGGACTAGCGGGAGGGCCACCCCCGTCGAGCAGTACTTC. This gives the protein CASSPRTSGRATPVEQYF.

CDR3 DNA: TGTGCCAGCAGCATCTCGTCCTACGAGCAGTACTTC. Translation gives CASSISSYEQYF. The chain carries TRBV11-3 and TRBJ2-7; D is unclear. Looked up from germline, CDR1 is SGHNT and CDR2 is YENEEA. The CDR3 is 12 residues long. Trimming removed 5 bases from V and 1 base from J, with 6 bases in between.

This chain connects TRBV30 to TRBJ1-2, with D possibly matching TRBD1 (5 bases). Trimming shortened V by 2 bases and J by 0 bases, and 19 bases separated the two germline ends. The germline V gene encodes CDR1 GTSNPN and CDR2 SVGIG (reference sequence). The CDR3 length is 17 residues. CDR3 nucleotides: TGTGCCTGGAGTAGATTGACAGACACCCGAGCTAACTATGGCTACACCTTC. Translated, it gives CAWSRLTDTRANYGYTF.

The CDR3 loop reads CATYRDRGYTF. In DNA form, the CDR3 reads TGTGCCACGTACAGGGATCGGGGCTACACCTTC. This chain links TRBV28 with TRBJ1-2; weak D call: TRBD1 (6 bases). This CDR3 is 11 amino acids long. Looked up from germline, CDR1 is MDHEN and CDR2 is SYDVKM. The V gene lost 10 bases and the J gene lost 8 bases, with 14 bases spanning the gap.

This clone was seen only once. The gene calls are TRBV18 and TRBJ2-7, with TRBD1 identical over 7 bases. V was pared by 4 bases and J by 2 bases, with 8 bases of the junction left unmatched. Germline CDR1 KGHSH, CDR2 LQKENI. The CDR3 has 15 amino acids. The CDR3 is CASSLTPGQTYEQYF. DNA for the CDR3: TGTGCCAGCTCACTAACTCCGGGACAGACCTACGAGCAGTACTTC.

The chain couples TRBV7-8 to TRBJ2-7; D possibly matches TRBD1 or TRBD2 (5 bases each). The CDR3 consists of 15 residues. The V gene's germline CDR1 is SGHVS and CDR2 FQNEAQ. The germline V and J ends were trimmed by 5 bases and 3 bases, with 17 bases remaining between them. CDR3 in DNA: TGTGCCAGCAGCCCGGGGCGAGTAGGGTTCTACGAGCAGTACTTC. Amino acid sequence: CASSPGRVGFYEQYF. The variable domain in full, completed from reference TRBV7-8 and TRBJ2-7, reads GAGVSQSPRYKVAKRGQDVALRCDPISGHVSLFWYQQALGQGPEFLTYFQNEAQLDKSGLPSDRFFAERPEGSVSTLKIQRTQQEDSAVYLCASSPGRVGFYEQYFGPGTRLTVT.

The V gene is TRBV4-1, the J gene TRBJ2-2; D perhaps matches TRBD1 (5 bases). This CDR3 contains 14 residues. V lost 6 bases and J lost 3, with 11 bases in between. Looked up from germline, CDR1 is MGHRA and CDR2 is YSYEKL. DNA of the CDR3: TGCGCCAGCAGTTTGGGGCCGGACACCGGGGAGCTGTTTTTT. It translates to CASSLGPDTGELFF.

This chain connects TRBV18 to TRBJ2-7; D tentatively fits TRBD1 or TRBD2 (5 bases each). V lost 3 bases and J 7 bases, leaving 13 bases between the germline ends. Germline V CDR1 and CDR2: KGHSH, LQKENI. CDR3 size: 13 residues. CDR3 nucleotides: TGTGCCAGCTCACCCGGGGCAGGGCGGGAGCAGTACTTC. Translation: CASSPGAGREQYF.

The rearrangement uses TRBV28 and TRBJ1-2; 7 bases are shared with TRBD1. The CDR3 has 15 amino acids. J gave up 7 bases and V 4 bases, and 12 bases lay outside the gene matches. Looked up from germline, CDR1 is MDHEN and CDR2 is SYDVKM. DNA for the CDR3: TGTGCCAGCAGTTCGGGAAAGGGGGCAATGGGTGGCTACACCTTC. Translation gives CASSSGKGAMGGYTF.

The V call is TRBV4-3, the J call TRBJ2-2; the D is unclear. V was shortened by 4 bases and J by 7 bases, with 10 bases between the two germline ends. The germline V gene encodes CDR1 LGHNA and CDR2 YSLEER. The CDR3 is 13 residues long. The CDR3 sequence is CASSPPGNGELFF. The CDR3 DNA sequence: TGCGCCAGCAGCCCCCCGGGTAACGGGGAGCTGTTTTTT.

V usage is TRBV2 and J usage is TRBJ2-1; D not resolved. Germline-derived CDR1 and CDR2 are SNHLY and FYNNEI. This CDR3 region has 14 residues. V was clipped by 3 bases and J by 1 base, with 7 bases between them. The CDR3 region is CASSERISYNEQFF. For the CDR3, the DNA is TGTGCCAGCAGTGAGCGTATTTCCTACAATGAGCAGTTCTTC. The full variable domain, its missing parts supplied by reference TRBV2 and TRBJ2-1, is EPEVTQTPSHQVTQMGQEVILRCVPISNHLYFYWYRQILGQKVEFLVSFYNNEISEKSEIFDDQFSVERPDGSNFTLKIRSTKLEDSAMYFCASSERISYNEQFFGPGTRLTVL.

The chain links TRBV7-2 to TRBJ1-1; 7 bases match TRBD1. V shed 5 bases and J 5 bases; nucleotides not matched to a gene: 14. Germline V gives CDR1 SGHTA, CDR2 FQGNSA. The CDR3 is 16 amino acids. The CDR3 spells CASSHQGGGSMTEAFF. The CDR3 DNA reads as TGTGCCAGCAGCCACCAGGGGGGGGGAAGTATGACTGAAGCTTTCTTT. The whole variable domain, filled in from reference TRBV7-2 and TRBJ1-1, reads GAGVSQSPSNKVTEKGKDVELRCDPISGHTALYWYRQSLGQGLEFLIYFQGNSAPDKSGLPSDRFSAERTGGSVSTLTIQRTQQEDSAVYLCASSHQGGGSMTEAFFGQGTRLTVV.

This clone was counted only a few times. The V call is TRBV28, the J call TRBJ1-6; TRBD1 is a possible D gene (6 bases). The V gene's germline CDR1 is MDHEN and CDR2 SYDVKM. There are 16 residues in the CDR3. V lost 7 bases to trimming and J lost 4 bases, with 17 bases between them. The CDR3 region has the DNA TGTGCCAGCACCTCTTGGACGGACAGTTATAATTCACCCCTCCACTTT. Protein sequence: CASTSWTDSYNSPLHF.

J is TRBJ2-7 and V is TRBV7-3, with D hard to call. This CDR3 comprises 14 residues. V was cut by 5 bases and J by 5 bases, with 16 bases left in between. In germline, CDR1 is SGHTA, CDR2 FQGTGA. In DNA, the CDR3 is TGTGCCAGCAGCCTAGGCGTCGACCCCAACGAGCAGTACTTC. Translated: CASSLGVDPNEQYF.

This CDR3 is CSARVGGNRYF. CDR3 coding DNA: TGCAGTGCTAGAGTTGGGGGGAATAGGTATTTT. The chain carries TRBV20-1 and TRBJ2-3, with a tentative D call TRBD2 (6 bases). The CDR3 consists of 11 residues. Germline CDR1 DFQATT, CDR2 SNEGSKA (reference sequence). Deletions cut 1 base from V and 14 bases from J, with 13 bases between.

The chain couples TRBV29-1 to TRBJ2-5; 7 bases agree with TRBD1. The CDR3 spans 13 residues. J lost 2 bases, V lost 6 bases, and 6 bases had no gene match. Germline V lookup: CDR1 SQVTM, CDR2 ANQGSEA. CDR3 sequence: CSVTGTAQETQYF. The CDR3 DNA is TGCAGCGTCACCGGGACAGCACAAGAGACCCAGTACTTC.

The chain combines TRBV29-1 with TRBJ1-1, with D uncertain. Trimming shortened V by 5 bases and J by 0 bases, and 4 bases separated the two germline ends. CDR3 length: 11 residues. Germline assignment: CDR1 SQVTM and CDR2 ANQGSEA. CDR3 nucleotide sequence: TGCAGCGTTCGGGTGAACACTGAAGCTTTCTTT. This encodes CSVRVNTEAFF.

The chain has TRBV5-6 and TRBJ2-7, with D perhaps matching TRBD1 (6 bases). Trimming took 7 bases from V and 0 from J, leaving 14 bases between them. The germline V gene encodes CDR1 SGHDT and CDR2 YYEEEE. The CDR3 consists of 14 residues. As DNA, the CDR3 is TGTGCCAGCGGAAGACAGGTGAGCTCCTACGAGCAGTACTTC. Amino acids: CASGRQVSSYEQYF. The variable domain in full, completed from reference TRBV5-6 and TRBJ2-7, reads DAGVTQSPTHLIKTRGQQVTLRCSPKSGHDTVSWYQQALGQGPQFIFQYYEEEERQRGNFPDRFSGHQFPNYSSELNVNALLLGDSALYLCASGRQVSSYEQYFGPGTRLTVT.

The genes are TRBV5-4 and TRBJ2-2; D possibly corresponds to TRBD1 (5 bases). The CDR3 covers 14 residues. V was clipped by 5 bases and J by 1 base, with 9 bases between them. Germline V CDR1 and CDR2: SGHNT, YYREEE (reference sequence). The CDR3 loop is CASRTDLNTGELFF. The CDR3, as DNA: TGTGCCAGCAGGACAGATTTGAACACCGGGGAGCTGTTTTTT.

The chain is built from TRBV19 and TRBJ1-4, with D uncertain. Trimming shortened V by 3 bases and J by 3 bases, and 8 bases separated the two germline ends. There are 14 residues in the CDR3. The germline V gene has CDR1 LNHDA and CDR2 SQIVND (reference sequence). The CDR3 DNA is TGTGCCAGTAGTATCGGTGCTTCTAATGAAAAACTGTTTTTT. Residues: CASSIGASNEKLFF. Variable domain in full (rest from reference TRBV19 and TRBJ1-4): DGGITQSPKYLFRKEGQNVTLSCEQNLNHDAMYWYRQDPGQGLRLIYYSQIVNDFQKGDIAEGYSVSREKKESFPLTVTSAQKNPTAFYLCASSIGASNEKLFFGSGTQLSVL.

J is TRBJ2-7 and V is TRBV7-3; D is perhaps TRBD1 or TRBD2 (5 bases each). Germline lookup yields CDR1 SGHTA and CDR2 FQGTGA. V was cut by 3 bases and J by 4 bases, with 10 bases left in between. The CDR3 loop spans 13 amino acids. The CDR3 reads CASSFRDGYEQYF. CDR3 nucleotides: TGTGCCAGCAGCTTCCGGGACGGGTACGAGCAGTACTTC.

This clone occurred a few times. The chain combines TRBV27 with TRBJ1-6; 7 positions match TRBD1. CDR1 is MNHEY, CDR2 SMNVEV, per germline (reference sequence). The CDR3 runs to 12 residues. V was clipped by 6 bases and J by 9 bases; unmatched bases: 2. The CDR3 sequence is CASSHRGSPLHF. DNA of the CDR3: TGTGCCAGCAGCCACAGGGGTTCACCCCTCCACTTT.

The J gene is TRBJ2-2, the V gene TRBV14, with D hard to call. Trimming took 4 bases from V and 6 from J, leaving 12 bases between them. Germline loops: CDR1 SGHDN, CDR2 FVKESK. The CDR3 is 14 residues long. CDR3 bases: TGTGCCAGCAGCCCCCGTAGCCTCGCCGGGGAGCTGTTTTTT. It translates to CASSPRSLAGELFF.

The chain carries TRBV27 and TRBJ2-7, with 13 bases lining up with TRBD2. This CDR3 spans 15 amino acids. Germline V gene lookup returns CDR1 MNHEY and CDR2 SMNVEV (reference sequence). Trimming at V came to 8 bases and at J to 6 bases, leaving 10 bases not matched to a gene. In DNA form, the CDR3 reads TGTGCCAGCGGGACCCCGGGACTAGCGGGAACCGAGCAGTACTTC. Translation gives CASGTPGLAGTEQYF.

This clone was seen only once. This same CDR3 is encoded by further DNA sequences in the sample. The chain couples TRBV2 to TRBJ2-7; 7 bases line up with TRBD1. The V gene end was trimmed by 4 bases and the J gene end by 4 bases; junction bases not matched to a gene: 1. There are 12 residues in the CDR3. The germline V gene encodes CDR1 SNHLY and CDR2 FYNNEI. The CDR3 nucleotides are TGTGCCAGCAGTGGACAGGGTTACGAGCAGTACTTC. It yields the protein CASSGQGYEQYF.

The CDR3 sequence: CASSLGQTTYMNTEAFF. CDR3 sequence (DNA): TGCGCCAGCAGCTTGGGACAGACCACCTACATGAACACTGAAGCTTTCTTT. This rearrangement joins TRBV5-1 to TRBJ1-1; possible D gene TRBD1, 5 bases. Germline V gives CDR1 SGHRS, CDR2 YFSETQ. The length of the CDR3 is 17 residues. V lost 0 bases, J lost 0 bases, and 15 bases lay in between.

The rearrangement joins TRBV5-8 to TRBJ1-4; D is perhaps TRBD1 (6 bases). Germline V gene lookup returns CDR1 SGHTS and CDR2 YDEGEE. The V gene lost 4 bases and the J gene lost 5 bases, with 9 bases spanning the gap. This CDR3 is built from 13 residues. The CDR3 here is CASSGGLNEKLFF. The DNA of the CDR3 is TGTGCCAGCAGCGGGGGCCTGAATGAAAAACTGTTTTTT.